This TCR beta chain was recovered during a study of shared clonotypes between healthy human individuals. Measured with immunoSEQ multiplex PCR; TCRdb has only the in-frame clones, and not every one. The sample lists about 2.1 million clones; around 93% were seen once. V trimming: 4 bases; J trimming: 4 bases; junction bases outside the gene matches: 8. Germline loops: CDR1 PRHDT, CDR2 FYEKMQ (reference sequence). The CDR3 consists of 16 residues. Overall study findings and caveats: Rarefaction curves obtained for sorted subsets showed sequencing incomplete despite large depth.

CD45RO-negative, CCR7-positively selected cells formed the naive CD8 fraction, excluding terminally differentiated effector memory CD45RA+ cells. As regards this clone: The antigen remains undetermined.

The sequence came from a man younger than 35 in good health. Some clones in this sample may be carry-over from other donors' samples. The genes are TRBV13 and TRBJ2-3, with 10 positions matching TRBD1. Sequencing was carried out using naive CD8+ T cells from PBMCs. As DNA, the CDR3 is TGTGCCAGCAGCTCCACCGGGACAGGGGTGTCAGATACGCAGTATTTT. As protein: CASSSTGTGVSDTQYF.